One and the same sample provided the 27 T cell receptor beta chains below, sequenced in a study of T cell clonotyping in hematopoietic cell transplantation. Some clones are missing from TCRdb's copy, which holds only in-frame ones; the method was immunoSEQ multiplex PCR. The data contain 9,500 to 14,000 clones, about 92% of them seen just once; the ten biggest clones take up about 12%. Time point denoted: recipient sample about 28 days before transplant, after cytoreduction. Sequencing was performed on peripheral blood mononuclear cells, taken before stem cell transplant. These receptors all come from a middle-aged woman with acute myeloid leukemia. Some clones in this sample may be carry-over from other donors' samples.

This clone was observed a single time. The chain links TRBV4-2 to TRBJ2-1; TRBD2 matches 8 bases. The ends lost 5 bases at V and 1 base at J; junction bases unmatched: 10. The CDR3 contains 17 residues. Germline V gives CDR1 LGHNA, CDR2 YNFKEQ. The CDR3 nucleotides are TGTGCCAGCAGCTCCACCGGGGGCGGGAGGTCCTACAATGAGCAGTTCTTC. Protein: CASSSTGGGRSYNEQFF.

The V gene is TRBV5-1, the J gene TRBJ2-1; a possible D gene is TRBD2 (6 bases). V gave up 1 base and J gave up 10 bases, with 9 bases separating them. Germline CDR1 and CDR2: SGHRS and YFSETQ. This CDR3 region has 12 residues. The DNA of the CDR3 is TGCGCCAGCAGCTTGCTCGCGGGAGAGCAGTTCTTC. Its protein product is CASSLLAGEQFF.

V and J are TRBV19 and TRBJ1-2; D is uncertain. CDR3 size: 12 residues. From germline, CDR1 is LNHDA and CDR2 SQIVND (reference sequence). V lost 3 bases, J lost 4 bases, and 6 bases lay in between. DNA of the CDR3: TGTGCCAGTAGTATCGACATCTATGGCTACACCTTC. Residues: CASSIDIYGYTF.

CDR3: CASSLSGVWDTEAFF. The DNA for the CDR3 is TGTGCCAGCAGTTTATCGGGGGTGTGGGACACTGAAGCTTTCTTT. The chain combines TRBV27 with TRBJ1-1; weak D call: TRBD1 (5 bases). From germline, CDR1 is MNHEY and CDR2 SMNVEV (reference sequence). The CDR3 runs to 15 residues. Trimming stripped 0 bases from V and 3 bases from J, with 11 bases between.

The rearrangement uses TRBV10-3 and TRBJ2-1; D not certain. Trimming shortened V by 0 bases and J by 6 bases, and 6 bases separated the two germline ends. CDR1 ENHRY and CDR2 SYGVKD come from the germline V gene. The CDR3 spans 13 residues. The DNA for the CDR3 is TGTGCCATCAGTGAGTCGGGCCTCAATGAGCAGTTCTTC. Its translation: CAISESGLNEQFF.

This clone was detected once. This chain links TRBV9 with TRBJ1-2; 8 positions agree with TRBD1. The V gene end was trimmed by 7 bases and the J gene end by 8 bases; junction bases not matched to a gene: 7. Germline assignment: CDR1 SGDLS and CDR2 YYNGEE. The CDR3 covers 12 residues. The CDR3 nucleotides read TGTGCCAGCCAGGACAGGGTAGTGGGCTACACCTTC. Its protein is CASQDRVVGYTF.

The chain combines TRBV19 with TRBJ2-6; TRBD1 might be the D (6 bases). The germline V and J ends were trimmed by 3 bases and 0 bases, with 12 bases remaining between them. This CDR3 spans 17 amino acids. The germline V gene has CDR1 LNHDA and CDR2 SQIVND (reference sequence). CDR3 in amino acids: CASSMGQGYSGANVLTF. In nucleotides, the CDR3 is TGTGCCAGTAGTATGGGGCAGGGGTACTCTGGGGCCAACGTCCTGACTTTC.

The rearrangement uses TRBV19 and TRBJ1-5, with a tentative D call TRBD1 (6 bases). CDR3 length equals 17 residues. Germline V gene lookup returns CDR1 LNHDA and CDR2 SQIVND (reference sequence). V dropped 1 base and J dropped 2 bases, with 15 bases sitting between them. CDR3 in DNA: TGTGCCAGTAGTATAGGAGTAGAGGACAGAGGCAATCAGCCCCAGCATTTT. Its translation: CASSIGVEDRGNQPQHF.

The chain couples TRBV19 to TRBJ1-3; D unclear. V was pared by 3 bases and J by 1 base, with 7 bases between. CDR3 length: 14 residues. Germline V gene data show CDR1 as LNHDA and CDR2 as SQIVND (reference sequence). The CDR3 nucleotides are TGTGCCAGTAGTATTTCCGGTTCTGGAAACACCATATATTTT. Translation gives CASSISGSGNTIYF.

The chain has TRBV5-4 and TRBJ1-2, with D uncertain. The ends were cut back, 2 bases at V and 8 bases at J, with 19 bases in the middle. Germline assignment: CDR1 SGHNT and CDR2 YYREEE (reference sequence). The CDR3 extends over 15 amino acids. The CDR3, as DNA: TGTGCCAGCAGCTTCGCCTCCCCGGCAGGTGGGGGCTACACCTTC. The encoded protein is CASSFASPAGGGYTF. The whole variable domain, remainder taken from reference TRBV5-4 and TRBJ1-2, is ETGVTQSPTHLIKTRGQQVTLRCSSQSGHNTVSWYQQALGQGPQFIFQYYREEENGRGNFPPRFSGLQFPNYSSELNVNALELDDSALYLCASSFASPAGGGYTFGSGTRLTVV.

The chain employs TRBV2 and TRBJ2-1, with D maybe TRBD2 (7 bases). The V and J ends lost 7 bases and 6 bases respectively, with 13 bases between them. Germline CDR1 and CDR2: SNHLY and FYNNEI. The CDR3 is 13 residues long. In DNA, the CDR3 is TGTGCCAGCAATGGGGGGGCTCTCAATGAGCAGTTCTTC. Translation gives CASNGGALNEQFF.

V usage is TRBV7-2 and J usage is TRBJ1-2; D is ambiguous. V was trimmed by 6 bases and J by 8 bases, leaving 16 bases between them. There are 13 residues in the CDR3. The V gene's germline CDR1 is SGHTA and CDR2 FQGNSA. CDR3 in amino acids: CASRPTRLEGYTF. The CDR3 DNA reads as TGTGCCAGCAGGCCCACCCGCCTGGAGGGCTACACCTTC. Combining the CDR3 with reference TRBV7-2 and TRBJ1-2 gives the whole variable domain GAGVSQSPSNKVTEKGKDVELRCDPISGHTALYWYRQSLGQGLEFLIYFQGNSAPDKSGLPSDRFSAERTGGSVSTLTIQRTQQEDSAVYLCASRPTRLEGYTFGSGTRLTVV.

V gene TRBV19 combines with J gene TRBJ1-4; the D gene is possibly TRBD1 (6 bases). Germline values: CDR1 LNHDA, CDR2 SQIVND (reference sequence). With 11 bases removed from V and 8 bases from J, the gap between germline ends came to 27 bases. The CDR3 spans 16 residues. This CDR3 is CAGSGQPQGLEEKLFF. In DNA, the CDR3 is TGTGCCGGGTCAGGACAGCCTCAGGGACTCGAAGAAAAACTGTTTTTT.

This chain connects TRBV7-6 to TRBJ2-3; 9 positions match TRBD2. This CDR3 has 16 residues. Unmatched junction bases numbered 10, after V lost 4 bases and J lost 5 bases. CDR1 is SGHVS, CDR2 FNYEAQ, per germline. The CDR3 sequence is CASSSFSGSPQDTQYF. In nucleotides, the CDR3 is TGTGCCAGCAGCTCTTTTAGCGGGAGCCCTCAAGATACGCAGTATTTT.

The chain has TRBV27 and TRBJ2-6, with TRBD1 matching 12 bases. Germline V gene lookup returns CDR1 MNHEY and CDR2 SMNVEV (reference sequence). There are 18 residues in the CDR3. Trimming took 2 bases from V and 1 from J; bases not matched to a gene: 3. CDR3 in amino acids: CASSLEGQGASGANVLTF. CDR3 sequence (DNA): TGTGCCAGCAGTTTAGAGGGACAGGGGGCGTCTGGGGCCAACGTCCTGACTTTC.

This clone was found once. The rearrangement links TRBV19 to TRBJ1-4, with 7 nucleotides matching TRBD1. This CDR3 region has 16 residues. The trim removed 0 bases at V and 7 bases at J, leaving 8 bases unmatched. The germline V gene has CDR1 LNHDA and CDR2 SQIVND (reference sequence). DNA for the CDR3: TGTGCCAGTAGTATAGATTTTCCGACAGGGAGTGAAAAACTGTTTTTT. It codes for CASSIDFPTGSEKLFF.

This chain joins TRBV25-1 and TRBJ2-7, with unresolved D. CDR1 and CDR2 from the germline V gene are MGHDK and SYGVNS. Trimming took 1 base from V and 5 from J, leaving 3 bases between them. The CDR3 totals 11 residues. The CDR3 sequence is CASSEWNEQYF. The DNA for the CDR3 is TGTGCCAGCAGTGAATGGAACGAGCAGTACTTC.

CDR3 region: CASSQVLADTQYF. The CDR3 bases are TGTGCCAGCAGCCAAGTTCTTGCAGATACGCAGTATTTT. This chain connects TRBV4-2 to TRBJ2-3, with D hard to call. Germline V CDR1 and CDR2: LGHNA, YNFKEQ. The CDR3 is 13 amino acids. The V end lost 1 base, the J end lost 4 bases, and 6 bases lay between the germline ends.

Here the CDR3 DNA reads TGTGCCAGCAGTTTATCGGGGACAGGGACTAGGGCTGAGCAGTTCTTC. The encoded protein is CASSLSGTGTRAEQFF. The J gene is TRBJ2-1, the V gene TRBV27; D is possibly TRBD1 (9 bases). Germline V gene sequence: CDR1 MNHEY, CDR2 SMNVEV (reference sequence). The V end was cut by 0 bases, the J end by 9 bases, with 18 bases between. This CDR3 comprises 16 residues.

This chain joins TRBV5-4 and TRBJ2-2, with 11 bases lining up with TRBD1. The CDR3 is 16 residues long. Germline CDR1 and CDR2: SGHNT and YYREEE (reference sequence). V trimming: 5 bases; J trimming: 6 bases; junction bases outside the gene matches: 9. CDR3 sequence reads: CASSSPGTGGSGELFF. The CDR3 region has the DNA TGTGCCAGCAGTTCACCCGGGACAGGGGGTTCCGGGGAGCTGTTTTTT.

The V and J genes are TRBV21-1 and TRBJ2-3; the D segment call TRBD2 is taken from the table without a DNA check. TRBV21-1 is a listed pseudogene. This CDR3 comprises 17 residues. In DNA form, the CDR3 reads TGTGCCAGCAGCAACCCTAATCGTGGCGGGGGGCGGGGTACGCAGTATTTT. This encodes CASSNPNRGGGRGTQYF.

The chain joins TRBV11-2 to TRBJ2-2; TRBD1 agrees at 8 bases. The V segment lost 6 bases and the J segment 5 bases; nucleotides outside the gene matches: 14. The germline gives CDR1 SGHAT, CDR2 FQNNGV. This CDR3 is 17 amino acids long. CDR3 coding DNA: TGTGCCAGCAGTCCTACCCCCAGGGGGCGTCGGACCGGGGAGCTGTTTTTT. Protein sequence: CASSPTPRGRRTGELFF.

The V and J genes are TRBV2 and TRBJ2-3; D gene unclear. Germline CDR1 reads SNHLY; CDR2 reads FYNNEI. The CDR3 contains 14 residues. V dropped 7 bases and J dropped 1 base, with 12 bases sitting between them. As DNA, the CDR3 is TGTGCCAGCACCGAAATACCCCGCACAGATACGCAGTATTTT. The encoded protein is CASTEIPRTDTQYF.

V and J are TRBV15 and TRBJ1-2; TRBD1 is a possible D gene (6 bases). V dropped 3 bases and J dropped 4 bases, with 9 bases sitting between them. The CDR3 sequence is 13 residues long. Germline V gives CDR1 LNHNV, CDR2 YYDKDF (reference sequence). The CDR3 spells CATSSTGSYGYTF. The CDR3 DNA sequence: TGTGCCACCAGCAGTACAGGGTCCTATGGCTACACCTTC.

This rearrangement joins TRBV19 to TRBJ1-2; no clear D. Germline V lookup: CDR1 LNHDA, CDR2 SQIVND (reference sequence). This CDR3 region has 14 residues. The V end lost 6 bases, the J end lost 0 bases, and 11 bases lay between the germline ends. The CDR3: CASSPFDTNYGYTF. DNA of the CDR3: TGTGCCAGTAGCCCCTTCGACACTAACTATGGCTACACCTTC.

Relative to its sample, this clone is large (0.1 to 1%). The CDR3 coding sequence is TGTGCCAGCAGCTTGGAGCTAGCGATGGAAGAGACCCAGTACTTC. Translation: CASSLELAMEETQYF. The rearrangement uses TRBV7-9 and TRBJ2-5, with a weak D call TRBD2 (6 bases). The CDR3 runs 15 residues. Germline V gives CDR1 SEHNR, CDR2 FQNEAQ (reference sequence). The germline V and J ends were trimmed by 3 bases and 3 bases, with 14 bases remaining between them.

The CDR3 is CASSGRSGINEQFF. In DNA form, the CDR3 reads TGTGCCAGCAGCGGCCGGTCGGGAATCAATGAGCAGTTCTTC. The chain employs TRBV9 and TRBJ2-1, with TRBD2 as a possible D gene (5 bases). The length of the CDR3 is 14 residues. Germline V CDR1 and CDR2: SGDLS, YYNGEE. With 3 bases removed from V and 6 bases from J, the gap between germline ends came to 13 bases.